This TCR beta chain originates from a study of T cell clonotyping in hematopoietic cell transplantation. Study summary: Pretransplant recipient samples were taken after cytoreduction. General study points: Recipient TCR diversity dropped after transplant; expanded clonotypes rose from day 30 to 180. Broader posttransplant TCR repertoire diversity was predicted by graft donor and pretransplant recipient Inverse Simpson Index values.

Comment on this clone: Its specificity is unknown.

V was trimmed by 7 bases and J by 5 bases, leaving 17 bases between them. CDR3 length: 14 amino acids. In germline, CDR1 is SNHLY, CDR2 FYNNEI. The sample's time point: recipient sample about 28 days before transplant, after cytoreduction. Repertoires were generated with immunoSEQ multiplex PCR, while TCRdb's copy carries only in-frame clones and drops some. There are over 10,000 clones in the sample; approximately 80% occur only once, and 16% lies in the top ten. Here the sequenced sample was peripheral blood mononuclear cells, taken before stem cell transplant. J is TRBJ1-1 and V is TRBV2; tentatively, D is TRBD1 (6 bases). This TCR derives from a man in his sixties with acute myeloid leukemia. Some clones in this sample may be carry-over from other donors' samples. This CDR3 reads CASTLGRGRTEAFF. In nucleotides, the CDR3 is TGTGCCAGCACCTTGGGCAGGGGACGGACTGAAGCTTTCTTT. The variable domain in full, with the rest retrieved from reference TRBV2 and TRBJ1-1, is EPEVTQTPSHQVTQMGQEVILRCVPISNHLYFYWYRQILGQKVEFLVSFYNNEISEKSEIFDDQFSVERPDGSNFTLKIRSTKLEDSAMYFCASTLGRGRTEAFFGQGTRLTVV.